This T cell receptor beta chain was recovered during a study of CD8+CD57+ T cells in acquired aplastic anemia. Study summary: Quantities of DNA derived from sorted CD4+ and CD8+ cells averaged roughly 3 ug. Findings and caveats of the study: Patients and controls turned out to have twenty-nine CD8+ CDR3 sequences in common.

The CDR3 spans 13 residues. Germline CDR1 reads SQVTM; CDR2 reads ANQGSEA. V was pared by 6 bases and J by 7 bases, with 8 bases of the junction left unmatched. Template material for TCR beta VDJ and CDR3 profiling consisted of genomic DNA. TCRdb redid the calling of the reads with MiXCR, one entry per CDR3 protein. The table lists 150,000 to 200,000 distinct CDR3 sequences, around 45% of them singletons. Sequencing was done on patients that had shown CD8+CD57+ cell expansion by flow cytometry. With no exception, the patients had severe acquired aplastic anemia. Among the patients, none had received any therapy at the time of blood sampling. This clonotype was detected ten times or more. The antigen remains undetermined.

The chain has TRBV29-1 and TRBJ1-4; 7 bases map to TRBD1. The source material was sorted CD4+, CD8+, or CD8+CD57+ T cells (not recorded which) from PBMCs. The TCR was taken from a human donor with aplastic anemia. The CDR3 sequence: CSVGINRGEKLFF. The CDR3 coding sequence is TGCAGCGTCGGGATAAACAGGGGTGAAAAACTGTTTTTT.